A selection of T cell receptor beta chains follows, all from one sample in a study of blood T cells in healthy people across ages. TCRdb recomputed calls from the 5' RACE reads with MiXCR, one row per CDR3 protein. The sample has some 1.1 million distinct CDR3 sequences; 35% to 40% are singletons. What was sequenced was blood. The receptors shown here come from a man aged 18 to 30 in good health. The CDR3 runs from the conserved cysteine through the conserved F or W. Each record gives: CDR3 protein, V gene, J gene.

cdr3_aa: CASSFRDNGYIQYF
v_call: TRBV28
j_call: TRBJ2-4

cdr3_aa: CASSLEPGQGDYGYTF
v_call: TRBV5-1
j_call: TRBJ1-2

cdr3_aa: CASSLDRGGPGTQYF
v_call: TRBV7-2
j_call: TRBJ2-3

cdr3_aa: CASSQPLAGVLATQYF
v_call: TRBV4-1
j_call: NA

cdr3_aa: CASSLPSGAYEQFF
v_call: TRBV5-1
j_call: TRBJ2-1

cdr3_aa: CASSLGSGIHGYTF
v_call: TRBV7-3
j_call: TRBJ1-2

cdr3_aa: CASSLAPAKNYEQYF
v_call: TRBV7-9
j_call: TRBJ2-7

cdr3_aa: CASQTSGGISTDTQYF
v_call: TRBV5-1
j_call: TRBJ2-3

cdr3_aa: CSVYDWDTEAFF
v_call: TRBV29-1
j_call: TRBJ1-1

cdr3_aa: CASSLARPTNYGYTF
v_call: TRBV7-2
j_call: TRBJ1-2

cdr3_aa: CASSRIKNTEAFF
v_call: TRBV12-3/TRBV12-4
j_call: TRBJ1-1

cdr3_aa: CASSSGRRQFF
v_call: TRBV6-2/TRBV6-3
j_call: TRBJ2-1

cdr3_aa: CASSKACWDRASYEQYF
v_call: TRBV21-1
j_call: TRBJ2-7

cdr3_aa: CAGSFGLNTEAFF
v_call: TRBV7-9
j_call: TRBJ1-1

cdr3_aa: CASSQQGSGYGYTF
v_call: TRBV19
j_call: TRBJ1-2

cdr3_aa: CASSQEPGQTDTQYF
v_call: TRBV3-1
j_call: TRBJ2-3

cdr3_aa: CASSLLSDSNEQYF
v_call: TRBV12-3/TRBV12-4
j_call: TRBJ2-5

cdr3_aa: CASSPTTTYNEQFF
v_call: TRBV6-5
j_call: TRBJ2-1

cdr3_aa: CASSIISGAQETQYF
v_call: TRBV5-1
j_call: TRBJ2-5

cdr3_aa: CASSEWRTGVGSPLHF
v_call: TRBV6-1
j_call: TRBJ1-6

cdr3_aa: CASSWTGESEQFF
v_call: TRBV27
j_call: TRBJ2-1

cdr3_aa: CASSSQGFQETQYF
v_call: TRBV3-1
j_call: TRBJ2-5

cdr3_aa: CASSPSGPRGEQFF
v_call: TRBV12-3/TRBV12-4
j_call: TRBJ2-1

cdr3_aa: CASSLFPVEQFF
v_call: TRBV4-2
j_call: TRBJ2-1

cdr3_aa: CASRADGNQPQHF
v_call: TRBV6-6
j_call: TRBJ1-5

cdr3_aa: CTATENTEAFF
v_call: TRBV20-1
j_call: TRBJ1-1

cdr3_aa: CASRSKNEQFF
v_call: TRBV2
j_call: TRBJ2-1

cdr3_aa: CASSAGLAEETQYF
v_call: TRBV5-4
j_call: TRBJ2-5

cdr3_aa: CASSLGDRSGTEAFF
v_call: TRBV7-9
j_call: TRBJ1-1

cdr3_aa: CASSQDRLPGNEQFF
v_call: TRBV4-3
j_call: TRBJ2-1

cdr3_aa: CASTPGYNEKLFF
v_call: TRBV10-2
j_call: TRBJ1-4

cdr3_aa: CASSQSGEDTQYF
v_call: TRBV4-2
j_call: TRBJ2-3